A single T cell receptor beta chain is shown here with its context. Its antigen is unidentified. Deletions cut 5 bases from V and 7 bases from J, with 12 bases between. Looked up from germline, CDR1 is SGHVS and CDR2 is FNYEAQ. The CDR3 loop spans 13 amino acids. The data were produced by immunoSEQ multiplex PCR, yet TCRdb's version contains in-frame clones alone and is incomplete. The top ten hold 6% to 7.5% of the sample, which has roughly 60,000 clones, about 86% seen once. This sample was included in a study of a mutant IDH1 vaccine in newly diagnosed glioma. The sample's time point: week 5, during vaccination. Vaccination used 300 ug of mutant IDH1 20-mer peptide per dose, with topical imiquimod.

The V call is TRBV7-6, the J call TRBJ2-1; D gene unclear. The receptor comes from a woman aged 45 to 65 with glioma. The specimen was PBMCs, collected from a glioma patient whose treatment included an IDH1 peptide vaccine. CDR3 nucleotide sequence: TGTGCCAGCAGCCCGCGTCAAAGGAATGAGCAGTTCTTC. Translation: CASSPRQRNEQFF.